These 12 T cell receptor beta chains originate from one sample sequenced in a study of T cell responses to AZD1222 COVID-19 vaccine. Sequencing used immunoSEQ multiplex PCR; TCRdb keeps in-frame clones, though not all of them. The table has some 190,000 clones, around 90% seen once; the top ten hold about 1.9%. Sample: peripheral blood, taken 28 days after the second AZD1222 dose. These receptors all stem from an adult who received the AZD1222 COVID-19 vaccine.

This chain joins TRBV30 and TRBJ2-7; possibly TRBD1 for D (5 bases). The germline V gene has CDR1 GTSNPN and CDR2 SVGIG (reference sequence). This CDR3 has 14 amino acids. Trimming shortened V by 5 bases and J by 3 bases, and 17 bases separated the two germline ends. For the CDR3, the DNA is TGTGCCTGGTCCACCCCGCAGGGCATCTACGAGCAGTACTTC. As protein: CAWSTPQGIYEQYF.

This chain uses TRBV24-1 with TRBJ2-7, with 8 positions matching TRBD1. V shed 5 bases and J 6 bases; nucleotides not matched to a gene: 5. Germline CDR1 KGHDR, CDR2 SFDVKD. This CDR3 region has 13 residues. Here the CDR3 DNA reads TGTGCCACCAGTGGTTCAGGGGGCATCGAGCAGTACTTC. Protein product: CATSGSGGIEQYF.

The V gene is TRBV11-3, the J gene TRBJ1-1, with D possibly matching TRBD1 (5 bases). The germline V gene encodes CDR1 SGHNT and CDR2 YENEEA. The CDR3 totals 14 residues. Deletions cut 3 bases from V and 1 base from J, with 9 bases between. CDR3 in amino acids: CASSFSGGNTEAFF. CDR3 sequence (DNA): TGTGCCAGCAGCTTCTCGGGGGGGAACACTGAAGCTTTCTTT.

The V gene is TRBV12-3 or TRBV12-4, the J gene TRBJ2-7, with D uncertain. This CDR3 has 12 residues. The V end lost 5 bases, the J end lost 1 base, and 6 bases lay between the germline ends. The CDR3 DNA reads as TGTGCCAGCAGTAAGAGTTCCTACGAGCAGTACTTC. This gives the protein CASSKSSYEQYF.

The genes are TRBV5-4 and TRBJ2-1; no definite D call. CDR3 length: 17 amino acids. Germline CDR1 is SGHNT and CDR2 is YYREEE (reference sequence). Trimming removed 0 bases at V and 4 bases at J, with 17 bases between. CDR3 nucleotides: TGTGCCAGCAGCTTGGGAGTCCCCAGGAAGGGATACAATGAGCAGTTCTTC. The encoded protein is CASSLGVPRKGYNEQFF.

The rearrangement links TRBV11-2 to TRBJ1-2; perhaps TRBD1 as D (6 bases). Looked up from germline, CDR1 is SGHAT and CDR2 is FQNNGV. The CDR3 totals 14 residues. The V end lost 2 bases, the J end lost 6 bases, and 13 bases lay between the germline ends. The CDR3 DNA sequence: TGTGCCAGCAGCTTACGACCGGGACACAATGGCTACACCTTC. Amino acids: CASSLRPGHNGYTF.

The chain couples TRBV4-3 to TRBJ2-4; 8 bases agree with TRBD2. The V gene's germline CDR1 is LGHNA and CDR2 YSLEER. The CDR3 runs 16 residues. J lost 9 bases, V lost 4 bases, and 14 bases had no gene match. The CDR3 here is CASSPEGSGGASIQYF. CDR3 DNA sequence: TGCGCCAGCAGCCCAGAAGGATCGGGGGGGGCTTCCATTCAGTACTTC.

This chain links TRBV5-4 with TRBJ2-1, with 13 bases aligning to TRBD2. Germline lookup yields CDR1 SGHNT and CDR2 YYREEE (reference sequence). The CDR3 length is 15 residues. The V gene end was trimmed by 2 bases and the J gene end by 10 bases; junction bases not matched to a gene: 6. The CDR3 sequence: CASSLPGLAGPEQFF. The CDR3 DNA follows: TGTGCCAGCAGCTTACCGGGACTAGCGGGGCCAGAGCAGTTCTTC.

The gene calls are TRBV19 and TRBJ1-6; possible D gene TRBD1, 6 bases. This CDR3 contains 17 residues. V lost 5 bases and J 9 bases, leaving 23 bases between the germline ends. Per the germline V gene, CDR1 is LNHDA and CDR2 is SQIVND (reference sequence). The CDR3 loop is CASSPGAGTDVTSPLHF. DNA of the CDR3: TGTGCCAGTAGTCCGGGGGCCGGGACGGATGTTACTTCACCCCTCCACTTT.

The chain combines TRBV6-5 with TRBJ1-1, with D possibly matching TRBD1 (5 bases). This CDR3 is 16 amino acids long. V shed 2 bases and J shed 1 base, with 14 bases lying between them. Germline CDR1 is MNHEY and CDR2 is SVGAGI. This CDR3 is CASSYGVLTGNTEAFF. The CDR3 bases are TGTGCCAGCAGTTACGGGGTCCTTACAGGGAACACTGAAGCTTTCTTT.

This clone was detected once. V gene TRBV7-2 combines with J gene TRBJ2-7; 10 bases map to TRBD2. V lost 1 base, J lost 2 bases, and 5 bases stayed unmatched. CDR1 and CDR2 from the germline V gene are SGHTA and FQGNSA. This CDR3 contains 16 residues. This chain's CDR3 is CASSLGGTSGAYEQYF. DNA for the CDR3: TGTGCCAGCAGCTTAGGGGGCACTAGCGGGGCCTACGAGCAGTACTTC.

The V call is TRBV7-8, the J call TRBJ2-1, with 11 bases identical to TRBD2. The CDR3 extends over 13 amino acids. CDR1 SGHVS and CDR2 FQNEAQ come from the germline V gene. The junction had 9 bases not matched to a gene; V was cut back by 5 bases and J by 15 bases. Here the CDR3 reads CASSLKLAGEVFF. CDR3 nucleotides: TGTGCCAGCAGCCTCAAACTAGCGGGGGAGGTGTTCTTC.